This T cell receptor beta chain was retrieved from a study of chemoradiotherapy in HPV16-positive cancers (dated by TCRdb to the early 2020s). With respect to the entire study: Functional T-cell assays on cells from two HPV16-positive patients defined candidate HPV-specific T-cell clones and common TCR motifs. The candidate HPV-specific TCRs and motifs were subsequently tracked in TCR repertoires obtained from roughly 90 patients with HPV-related cancers. The study asked whether T-cell immunity against the HPV oncoproteins E6 and E7 changes during chemoradiotherapy and whether it affects survival. Findings and caveats that apply to the study as a whole: Among HPV16-positive patients, expansion of HPV-responsive T cells during chemoradiotherapy was associated with better recurrence-free survival. The functional definition of HPV-specific T cells came from only a couple of HPV16-positive patients, and the survival association was reported for HPV16-positive patients. Expansion of candidate HPV-specific clones and E7-related TCR motifs was observed in the tumor microenvironment during treatment, whereas no such expansion was observed for non-HPV-specific T cells.

To prepare the library, the immunoSEQ multiplex PCR assay was applied. TCRdb mirrors the immuneACCESS table, restricted to in-frame sequences. Some clones are absent from its copies; in checked studies, under half trace to an unresolved V gene, and the reason for the others is unknown. For this sample the table gives approximately 35,000 clones, of which 92% were detected only once. The ten top clones hold around 3.4% of the sample. Comment on this clone: Which antigen it targets is not known. Base qualities are not at hand, and no much larger clone is one base apart.

Repertoires were sampled multiple times during chemoradiotherapy, which allowed clonal expansion in the tumor microenvironment to be followed. V ends up 6 bases short and J 4 bases short, with an unmatched junction base count of 8. Including the terminal cysteine and phenylalanine, the CDR3 comprises 15 residues. Only the CDR3 DNA is retained, 45 bases long and in frame from the first base. Looking up the germline V gene (reference sequence) yields CDR1 LNHDA and CDR2 SQIVND. The chain employs TRBV19 and TRBJ2-2; TRBD1 matches 7 bases in the middle. The sequence derives from a human donor with HPV-associated anogenital cancer. The specimen was blood, collected from a patient who underwent chemoradiotherapy. The CDR3 protein sequence reads: CASSTTGPITGELFF. The nucleotide sequence reads as follows: TGTGCCAGTAGCACGACAGGGCCCATCACCGGGGAGCTGTTTTTT.